These 3 T cell receptor beta chains share one sample of origin, sequenced in a study of shared clonotypes between healthy human individuals. Profiled with immunoSEQ multiplex PCR; TCRdb holds only in-frame clones, not every one. The data contain about 960,000 clones, 76% of them singletons. Specimen: memory CD4+ T cells sorted from blood. Subset given: CD45RA-negative fraction. These receptors all stem from a man aged 18 to 30 in good health.

The chain carries TRBV5-1 and TRBJ1-1, with 7 bases that match TRBD1. The length of the CDR3 is 13 residues. V trimming: 0 bases; J trimming: 11 bases; junction bases outside the gene matches: 7. The germline CDR1 and CDR2 sequences are SGHRS and YFSETQ. The CDR3 nucleotides read TGCGCCAGCAGCTTGGGACAGGGAAGTTCGGCTTTCTTT. Protein: CASSLGQGSSAFF.

This clone was picked up many times. This chain connects TRBV5-1 to TRBJ1-1; a possible D gene is TRBD1 (5 bases). Germline lookup yields CDR1 SGHRS and CDR2 YFSETQ. The CDR3 loop spans 18 amino acids. V shed 4 bases and J shed 6 bases, with 28 bases lying between them. CDR3 protein: CASSLGPAWGEVSPEAFF. Written as DNA, the CDR3 is TGCGCCAGCAGCCTCGGACCGGCTTGGGGGGAAGTCTCGCCTGAAGCTTTCTTT.

V usage is TRBV7-9 and J usage is TRBJ1-1; tentative D call: TRBD1 (6 bases). V was pared by 6 bases and J by 5 bases, with 19 bases between. Germline assignment: CDR1 SEHNR and CDR2 FQNEAQ (reference sequence). The CDR3 extends over 15 amino acids. CDR3 DNA sequence: TGTGCCAGCAGTTTAATTCAGGGGCCCTGGACTGAAGCTTTCTTT. It codes for CASSLIQGPWTEAFF.